The 17 T cell receptor beta chains in this list originate from one sample, sequenced in a study of PD-1 blockade in classical Hodgkin lymphoma. Generated by immunoSEQ multiplex PCR, the TCRdb table keeps only in-frame clones and is missing some. The table includes approximately 15,000 clones, roughly four fifths detected once. In every patient, relapse followed autologous stem cell transplantation, while exposure to brentuximab vedotin differed. The sample consisted of peripheral blood mononuclear cells (PBMCs), taken at baseline. Receptors originate from a human donor with classical Hodgkin lymphoma.

This clone was counted between two and nine times. The chain uses TRBV19 and TRBJ1-6, with D unresolved. Deletions cut 5 bases from V and 7 bases from J, with 9 bases between. The CDR3 runs to 13 residues. Germline-derived CDR1 and CDR2 are LNHDA and SQIVND (reference sequence). CDR3 DNA sequence: TGTGCCAGTAGTGAAGAAGGGAATTCACCCCTCCACTTT. The encoded protein is CASSEEGNSPLHF.

V is TRBV6-5 and J is TRBJ2-1; 12 nucleotides match TRBD2. Germline values: CDR1 MNHEY, CDR2 SVGAGI. CDR3 length: 15 residues. Germline trimming cut 6 bases from V and 9 bases from J; bases unmatched to any gene: 9. CDR3 bases: TGTGCCAGCAGCCACCCTAGCGGGGGGGACGGTGAGCAGTTCTTC. It codes for CASSHPSGGDGEQFF.

As regards this clone: Other DNA variants within this sample encode the same CDR3. The rearrangement uses TRBV30 and TRBJ1-5; D is undetermined. The germline gives CDR1 GTSNPN, CDR2 SVGIG (reference sequence). Deletions cut 0 bases from V and 7 bases from J, with 10 bases between. The CDR3 covers 13 residues. For the CDR3, the DNA is TGTGCCTGGAGTGTACAAGGGAACCAGCCCCAGCATTTT. This translates into CAWSVQGNQPQHF.

The chain couples TRBV9 to TRBJ2-1; D may be TRBD1 (5 bases). Germline assignment: CDR1 SGDLS and CDR2 YYNGEE. The CDR3 has 14 amino acids. V shed 4 bases and J shed 12 bases, with 20 bases lying between them. The CDR3 bases are TGTGCCAGCAGCAGACGTCTGGCGGACACGGGGCAGTTCTTC. This translates into CASSRRLADTGQFF. Drawing the rest from reference TRBV9 and TRBJ2-1, the complete variable domain is DSGVTQTPKHLITATGQRVTLRCSPRSGDLSVYWYQQSLDQGLQFLIQYYNGEERAKGNILERFSAQQFPDLHSELNLSSLELGDSALYFCASSRRLADTGQFFGPGTRLTVL.

The chain uses TRBV7-9 and TRBJ2-2; 10 bases agree with TRBD1. This CDR3 is 15 amino acids long. CDR1 is SEHNR and CDR2 is FQNEAQ in the germline V gene (reference sequence). V trimming: 4 bases; J trimming: 5 bases; junction bases outside the gene matches: 4. In nucleotides, the CDR3 is TGTGCCAGCAGCTCCGACAGGGGGCGAACCGGGGAGCTGTTTTTT. This encodes CASSSDRGRTGELFF.

This clone was detected only once. The chain links TRBV10-3 to TRBJ1-5, with D possibly TRBD1 on 5 matching bases. Germline values: CDR1 ENHRY, CDR2 SYGVKD. V was cut by 5 bases and J by 11 bases, with 16 bases left in between. This CDR3 region has 13 residues. As DNA, the CDR3 is TGTGCCATCAGTCCGGATAAGGGGAGGTCCCAGCATTTT. It is translated as CAISPDKGRSQHF.

This rearrangement joins TRBV2 to TRBJ2-5, with 12 nucleotides matching TRBD2. Per germline, CDR1 SNHLY and CDR2 FYNNEI. The CDR3 sequence is 13 residues long. V shed 6 bases and J 5 bases; nucleotides not matched to a gene: 1. The DNA of the CDR3 is TGTGCCAGCAGGGGGACTAGCGGGGAGACCCAGTACTTC. Protein product: CASRGTSGETQYF.

CDR3 loop: CASSDRGSYEQYF. The CDR3 nucleotides read TGTGCCAGCAGCGACAGGGGTTCCTACGAGCAGTACTTC. V and J are TRBV7-9 and TRBJ2-5; 8 bases match TRBD1. The J call is doubtful: the DNA matches TRBJ2-7 better. This CDR3 contains 13 residues. Germline assignment: CDR1 SEHNR and CDR2 FQNEAQ (reference sequence).

This chain connects TRBV27 to TRBJ1-1; possible D gene TRBD1, 6 bases. From germline, CDR1 is MNHEY and CDR2 SMNVEV (reference sequence). V shed 6 bases and J shed 5 bases, with 19 bases lying between them. The CDR3 totals 15 residues. CDR3 protein: CASSPGAGLGTEAFF. CDR3 DNA sequence: TGTGCCAGCAGCCCGGGGGCAGGACTCGGGACTGAAGCTTTCTTT.

The genes are TRBV11-3 and TRBJ1-1; unclear D gene. The CDR3 is 12 residues long. Per the germline V gene, CDR1 is SGHNT and CDR2 is YENEEA. V was trimmed by 5 bases and J by 5 bases, leaving 9 bases between them. The CDR3 sequence: CASSPRNTEAFF. CDR3 in DNA: TGTGCCAGCAGCCCAAGGAATACTGAAGCTTTCTTT.

The chain carries TRBV6-1 and TRBJ1-4; D gene uncertain. V lost 2 bases and J 7 bases, leaving 11 bases between the germline ends. Per the germline V gene, CDR1 is MNHNS and CDR2 is SASEGT. This CDR3 comprises 14 residues. The CDR3 here is CASSESGLFEKLFF. The CDR3 DNA reads TGTGCCAGCAGTGAATCGGGGTTATTTGAAAAACTGTTTTTT.

The sample holds a few counts of this clone. The chain recombines TRBV5-4 with TRBJ1-2; D gene unclear. The CDR3 covers 14 residues. Trimming pared 1 base from V and 8 bases from J, leaving 15 bases between. Germline V gene data show CDR1 as SGHNT and CDR2 as YYREEE (reference sequence). CDR3 residues: CASSLLRADSGYTF. The CDR3 coding sequence is TGTGCCAGCAGCTTGTTACGGGCAGATAGCGGCTACACCTTC. Full variable domain (remainder filled in from reference TRBV5-4 and TRBJ1-2): ETGVTQSPTHLIKTRGQQVTLRCSSQSGHNTVSWYQQALGQGPQFIFQYYREEENGRGNFPPRFSGLQFPNYSSELNVNALELDDSALYLCASSLLRADSGYTFGSGTRLTVV.

This clone turned up a few times. Germline is not matched at one junction end, which may reflect a read error. The V and J genes are TRBV7-7 and TRBJ2-7; no clear D gene. Germline V gene sequence: CDR1 SSHAT, CDR2 FNYEAQ (reference sequence). The CDR3 consists of 14 residues. CDR3 nucleotide sequence: TGTGCTAGCAGCTTAGGTGGGCCTCCCTACGAGCAGTACTTC. Amino acid sequence: CASSLGGPPYEQYF.

This clone is medium-sized (0.01 to 0.1%) within its sample. Other DNA sequences within the sample encode an identical CDR3. V gene TRBV5-4 combines with J gene TRBJ2-5, with D perhaps TRBD2 (6 bases). The germline CDR1 and CDR2 sequences are SGHNT and YYREEE (reference sequence). This CDR3 is built from 15 residues. Trimming cost V 0 bases and J 1 base, with 10 bases left between them. DNA of the CDR3: TGTGCCAGCAGCTTGGTTCGGGGGTCCCAAGAGACCCAGTACTTC. Translated: CASSLVRGSQETQYF.

The gene calls are TRBV6-1 and TRBJ2-1, with D possibly matching TRBD2 (6 bases). The CDR3 is 15 amino acids. Trimming stripped 2 bases from V and 4 bases from J, with 12 bases between. Germline values: CDR1 MNHNS, CDR2 SASEGT. The CDR3 bases are TGTGCCAGCAGTGAACCCGGGGGTTCATACAATGAGCAGTTCTTC. This codes for CASSEPGGSYNEQFF.

CDR3 DNA: TGCGCCAGCAGCCTCGGACAGGGACAACCCCAGCATTTT. It translates to CASSLGQGQPQHF. This chain connects TRBV10-2 to TRBJ1-5; 8 bases align to TRBD1. CDR3 length: 13 residues. Germline trimming cut 6 bases from V and 10 bases from J; bases unmatched to any gene: 8. The V gene's germline CDR1 is WSHSY and CDR2 SAAADI.

This chain joins TRBV7-9 and TRBJ1-1; 7 bases are a match to TRBD1. Per the germline V gene, CDR1 is SEHNR and CDR2 is FQNEAQ (reference sequence). V dropped 5 bases and J dropped 5; count of bases not matched to a gene: 14. The CDR3 totals 16 residues. The DNA for the CDR3 is TGTGCCAGCAGCCACTTGATGATGACAGGGAGGACTGAAGCTTTCTTT. Translation: CASSHLMMTGRTEAFF.